The sequence of this T cell receptor (beta chain) was determined in a study of T cell responses to AZD1222 COVID-19 vaccine. The study's findings and limits: At baseline, seropositivity was found in only six AZD1222 recipients. Increased Spike-specific TCR breadth and depth were observed after two AZD1222 doses.

V was trimmed by 0 bases and J by 4 bases, leaving 13 bases between them. The germline gives CDR1 LGHNA, CDR2 YSLEER. CDR3 length: 16 residues. A note on this clone: Antigen: not known.

Clones were read by immunoSEQ multiplex PCR, and TCRdb kept only the in-frame ones, dropping some. The data hold approximately 140,000 clones, with approximately 90% observed a single time. This clonotype was sampled from an adult who received the AZD1222 COVID-19 vaccine. Sequenced material: peripheral blood, taken 28 days after the second AZD1222 dose. The V and J genes are TRBV4-3 and TRBJ2-1; D is unclear. The CDR3 region is CASSQDQTSTYNEQFF. The CDR3 region has the DNA TGCGCCAGCAGCCAAGATCAGACCTCTACGTACAATGAGCAGTTCTTC.